The clone carrying this T cell receptor beta chain showed up just a few times. What it recognizes is unknown. The data are from a study of T cells after yellow fever vaccination. Study-wide results and limits: Clonotypes shared by both compartments, CD4 and CD8, made up a small share. Contamination of FACS-sorted repertoires by abundant clonotypes from the bulk population could occur.

In making TCR cDNA, 5'RACE template switching added a universal primer site and UMIs to it. In TCRdb, the 5' RACE reads were re-called with MiXCR into one record per CDR3 protein. The sample carries some 300,000 distinct CDR3 sequences, over 8.5% recorded once. The V end was cut by 0 bases, the J end by 5 bases, with 14 bases between. The CDR3 extends over 16 amino acids. This specimen consisted of CD4+ T cells sorted from PBMCs, obtained 45 days after the yellow fever booster vaccination. The gene calls are TRBV23-1 and TRBJ1-5, with D maybe TRBD1 (6 bases). TRBV23-1 is filed as an ORF, its function uncertain. The source of this sequence is a man aged 18-30 years who received the YFV17D yellow fever vaccine. The CDR3 is CASSQSKGGSDQPQHF. As DNA, the CDR3 is TGCGCCAGCAGTCAATCGAAGGGGGGCTCCGATCAGCCCCAGCATTTT.